This T cell receptor beta chain is from a study of regulatory T cells in long-lasting Graves disease. Overall study findings and caveats: With persistent disease, TRBV28, TRBJ1-2 and TRBJ2-5 were the favored segments. Whereas about a thousand public clonotypes were shared by new patients, persistent patients shared more, at under 3,000. The TCR repertoire of persistent Graves' patients was less diverse than that of newly diagnosed ones.

From germline, CDR1 is MNHNS and CDR2 SASEGT. The CDR3 is 15 amino acids. Trimming took 1 base from V and 4 from J, leaving 13 bases between them. Time point here: persistent/refractory GD, antithyroid drugs over 5 years with positive TRAb. The TCR library was made from RNA extracted from PBMCs. Libraries of TCR beta came from iRepertoire HTBI primers plus Arm-PCR of CDR3 regions. Methods used by the authors: Under 75 TRBV and about 14 TRBJ segments were identified across samples. TCRdb itself ran the multiplex PCR reads through MiXCR, one entry per CDR3 protein. TCRdb's processing, not the authors' own work, is the source of the V and J calls. This table has roughly 430,000 distinct CDR3 sequences, about 21% appearing once. This clonotype was counted many times. The antigen remains undetermined.

The chain links TRBV6-1 to TRBJ2-5; D is perhaps TRBD1 (6 bases). The source was peripheral blood mononuclear cells (PBMCs), collected when the disease was refractory, from a patient treated with antithyroid drugs. The receptor comes from a female donor with Graves disease. The CDR3 bases are TGTGCCAGCAGTGAAGGTACAGGGTGGGGAGAGACCCAGTACTTC. This sequence encodes CASSEGTGWGETQYF.